Below, 19 T cell receptor beta chains from the same sample are listed, as sequenced in a study of blood T cell repertoires in COVID-19. Measured with immunoSEQ multiplex PCR; TCRdb has only the in-frame clones, and not every one. The sample has 150,000 to 200,000 clones; about four fifths are singletons. Sequencing input: peripheral blood. The receptors shown here come from a human donor in a cohort sampled during active COVID-19.

The V gene is TRBV19, the J gene TRBJ1-4; D gene ambiguous. The CDR3 totals 15 residues. Trimming stripped 3 bases from V and 7 bases from J, with 15 bases between. The germline CDR1 and CDR2 sequences are LNHDA and SQIVND (reference sequence). Here the CDR3 reads CASSIPAGAAEKLFF. In nucleotides, the CDR3 is TGTGCCAGTAGTATTCCAGCAGGTGCTGCTGAAAAACTGTTTTTT.

The chain joins TRBV19 to TRBJ2-1, with D unresolved. Germline lookup yields CDR1 LNHDA and CDR2 SQIVND (reference sequence). The ends were cut back, 4 bases at V and 0 bases at J, with 13 bases in the middle. There are 16 residues in the CDR3. The CDR3 nucleotides are TGTGCCAGTAGTACCCAGGCTCAGAGCTCCTACAATGAGCAGTTCTTC. Residues: CASSTQAQSSYNEQFF.

The chain carries TRBV6-6 and TRBJ1-5, with D uncertain. This CDR3 has 16 amino acids. The germline gives CDR1 MNHNY, CDR2 SVGAGI (reference sequence). The V end was cut by 0 bases, the J end by 0 bases, with 9 bases between. CDR3 amino acids: CASSYSTGSSNQPQHF. Here the CDR3 DNA reads TGTGCCAGCAGTTACTCGACTGGTTCTAGCAATCAGCCCCAGCATTTT.

This clone appeared a few times. An end of the junction does not agree with germline; a read error may underlie this. The V gene is TRBV7-7, the J gene TRBJ2-3, with TRBD2 as a possible D gene (5 bases). Per germline, CDR1 SSHAT and CDR2 FNYEAQ (reference sequence). This CDR3 has 13 amino acids. In DNA, the CDR3 is TGTGCTAGCAGCTTAAGGCGGGCTAGTACGCAGTATTTT. Protein sequence: CASSLRRASTQYF.

The CDR3 nucleotides read TGTGCCAGCTCACCATGGGCGGGGAGGGAGCAAGAGACCCAGTACTTC. Translation gives CASSPWAGREQETQYF. The chain links TRBV18 to TRBJ2-5; 7 nucleotides line up with TRBD2. J gave up 2 bases and V 2 bases, and 8 bases lay outside the gene matches. The CDR3 runs to 16 residues. Looked up from germline, CDR1 is KGHSH and CDR2 is LQKENI.

This chain connects TRBV14 to TRBJ1-5, with TRBD1 identical over 9 bases. Trimming at V came to 3 bases and at J to 7 bases, leaving 4 bases not matched to a gene. CDR3 length equals 14 residues. Per germline, CDR1 SGHDN and CDR2 FVKESK. CDR3 in amino acids: CASSHRQGGQPQHF. In DNA form, the CDR3 reads TGTGCCAGCAGCCATAGACAGGGGGGGCAGCCCCAGCATTTT.

The rearrangement links TRBV11-2 to TRBJ2-5; 7 bases match TRBD1. With V trimmed by 1 base and J by 2 bases, 4 bases remained unmatched. This CDR3 comprises 15 residues. Germline-derived CDR1 and CDR2 are SGHAT and FQNNGV. As DNA, the CDR3 is TGTGCCAGCAGCTTAGGGGGACAGAAGCAAGAGACCCAGTACTTC. It is translated as CASSLGGQKQETQYF.

The V gene is TRBV3-1 (or the pseudogene TRBV3-2), the J gene TRBJ2-3; D is possibly TRBD2 (5 bases). The CDR3 spans 15 residues. Germline loops: CDR1 LGHDT, CDR2 YNNKEL (reference sequence). V dropped 3 bases and J dropped 5 bases, with 15 bases sitting between them. The CDR3: CASSQRGLLGDTQYF. For the CDR3, the DNA is TGTGCCAGCAGCCAGCGCGGACTTTTAGGAGATACGCAGTATTTT.

This chain uses TRBV6-5 with TRBJ1-1, with 8 bases that match TRBD1. The trim removed 9 bases at V and 0 bases at J, leaving 9 bases unmatched. Germline V gives CDR1 MNHEY, CDR2 SVGAGI. The CDR3 loop spans 15 amino acids. CDR3 sequence (DNA): TGTGCCAGTGAAACGGGACAGGTTATGAACACTGAAGCTTTCTTT. Translating it yields CASETGQVMNTEAFF.

The chain uses TRBV7-3 and TRBJ2-7; D perhaps matches TRBD2 (5 bases). With 0 bases removed from V and 2 bases from J, the gap between germline ends came to 14 bases. Germline V lookup: CDR1 SGHTA, CDR2 FQGTGA. The CDR3 spans 16 residues. The CDR3 bases are TGTGCCAGCAGCTTAACGTCTCGGGAACGCACCTACGAGCAGTACTTC. This sequence encodes CASSLTSRERTYEQYF.

This sequence joins TRBV6-2 or TRBV6-3 and TRBJ2-6; D perhaps matches TRBD2 (5 bases). Germline V gene sequence: CDR1 MNHEY, CDR2 SVGEGT. The CDR3 spans 15 residues. V lost 6 bases and J lost 2, with 11 bases in between. The CDR3 DNA reads as TGTGCCAGCAGACCTCAGACTACTGGGGCCAACGTCCTGACTTTC. As protein: CASRPQTTGANVLTF.

This clone was seen once. The chain joins TRBV20-1 to TRBJ1-2, with no clear D. Germline values: CDR1 DFQATT, CDR2 SNEGSKA (reference sequence). Trimming took off 2 bases at V and 5 bases at J, with 6 bases between the two ends. The CDR3 has 11 residues. DNA of the CDR3: TGCAGTGCTAGAAGGAGGTATGGCTACACCTTC. Protein sequence: CSARRRYGYTF.

V gene TRBV3-1 (or the pseudogene TRBV3-2) combines with J gene TRBJ2-3; D unresolved. Germline CDR1 and CDR2: LGHDT and YNNKEL (reference sequence). The CDR3 totals 15 residues. Trimming shortened V by 0 bases and J by 2 bases, and 9 bases separated the two germline ends. This chain's CDR3 is CASSQDTDSTDTQYF. The CDR3 DNA is TGTGCCAGCAGCCAAGATACCGACTCCACAGATACGCAGTATTTT.

The chain recombines TRBV19 with TRBJ1-1, with TRBD1 matching 8 bases. The V and J ends lost 7 bases and 3 bases, in that order; junction bases with no gene match: 7. This CDR3 spans 14 amino acids. Germline loops: CDR1 LNHDA, CDR2 SQIVND (reference sequence). The CDR3 here is CASNIGQGDTEAFF. CDR3 DNA sequence: TGTGCCAGTAACATAGGACAGGGAGACACTGAAGCTTTCTTT.

This clone is a singleton in its sample. As DNA, the CDR3 is TGTGCCTGGAGAGCCCCGGACAGGGCACGAGGCTACACCTTC. This translates into CAWRAPDRARGYTF. The chain is built from TRBV30 and TRBJ1-2; 8 bases are a match to TRBD1. V lost 3 bases and J lost 8; bases outside the gene matches: 11. The CDR3 consists of 14 residues. CDR1 and CDR2 (germline): GTSNPN, SVGIG (reference sequence).

The gene calls are TRBV7-9 and TRBJ1-1; D remains unclear. V shed 5 bases and J shed 3 bases, with 7 bases lying between them. There are 12 residues in the CDR3. Germline-derived CDR1 and CDR2 are SEHNR and FQNEAQ (reference sequence). The CDR3 is CASSIEYTEAFF. In DNA form, the CDR3 reads TGTGCCAGCAGCATCGAGTACACTGAAGCTTTCTTT.

The chain couples TRBV7-6 to TRBJ1-3; D is unclear. Trimming took 5 bases from V and 4 from J, leaving 6 bases between them. The CDR3 length is 12 residues. CDR1 and CDR2 from the germline V gene are SGHVS and FNYEAQ. The CDR3 reads CASSPQGNTIYF. The CDR3 DNA sequence: TGTGCCAGCAGCCCACAGGGAAACACCATATATTTT. Together with reference TRBV7-6 and TRBJ1-3, the CDR3 gives the full variable domain: GAGVSQSPRYKVTKRGQDVALRCDPISGHVSLYWYRQALGQGPEFLTYFNYEAQQDKSGLPNDRFSAERPEGSISTLTIQRTEQRDSAMYRCASSPQGNTIYFGEGSWLTVV.

The CDR3 loop reads CASSFSREETQYF. The CDR3 region has the DNA TGTGCCAGCAGTTTTTCCAGGGAAGAGACCCAGTACTTC. V gene TRBV12-3 or TRBV12-4 combines with J gene TRBJ2-5; a weak D match, TRBD1 (5 bases). This CDR3 region has 13 residues. V gave up 3 bases and J gave up 3 bases, with 8 bases separating them.

This CDR3 is CAWSQLGLNYGYTF. The CDR3 DNA is TGTGCCTGGAGCCAACTCGGACTTAACTATGGCTACACCTTC. V gene TRBV30 combines with J gene TRBJ1-2; D not resolved. Germline assignment: CDR1 GTSNPN and CDR2 SVGIG (reference sequence). V lost 3 bases and J lost 1, with 12 bases in between. CDR3 length equals 14 residues.